These 14 T cell receptor beta chains originate from one sample sequenced in a study of shared clonotypes between healthy human individuals. Produced via immunoSEQ multiplex PCR; TCRdb's table is partial and in-frame only. The sample records roughly 120,000 clones, 55% to 80% being singletons. What was sequenced was memory CD8+ T cells sorted from blood. Subset noted: CD45RO+ cells pooled with CCR7-negative TemRA cells. Receptor source: a woman in her 30s in good health.

The rearrangement links TRBV6-5 to TRBJ2-5; maybe TRBD1 (7 bases). The CDR3 consists of 15 residues. V lost 6 bases to trimming and J lost 5 bases, with 19 bases between them. Looked up from germline, CDR1 is MNHEY and CDR2 is SVGAGI. The CDR3 sequence is CASSPRQGGEETQYF. DNA for the CDR3: TGTGCCAGCAGCCCCCGACAGGGAGGTGAGGAGACCCAGTACTTC.

V gene TRBV2 combines with J gene TRBJ2-1, with D unclear. The germline V gene has CDR1 SNHLY and CDR2 FYNNEI. The V end was cut by 7 bases, the J end by 2 bases, with 18 bases between. The CDR3 is 16 residues long. The CDR3 sequence is CASTGPAASPYNEQFF. DNA for the CDR3: TGTGCCAGCACCGGACCGGCCGCTTCCCCCTACAATGAGCAGTTCTTC.

The chain couples TRBV28 to TRBJ2-1; tentative D call: TRBD2 (5 bases). CDR1 MDHEN and CDR2 SYDVKM come from the germline V gene. V lost 2 bases, J lost 5 bases, and 10 bases lay in between. The CDR3 covers 14 residues. CDR3 bases: TGTGCCAGCAGTTTACCCGGAGGAAACAATGAGCAGTTCTTC. It yields the protein CASSLPGGNNEQFF.

This clone has just a few counts. The CDR3 DNA reads as TGTGCCAGCAGTAAAATGGTGGATGACTACGAGCAGTACTTC. As protein: CASSKMVDDYEQYF. This chain links TRBV2 with TRBJ2-7; D unclear. The CDR3 runs 14 residues. Trimming shortened V by 5 bases and J by 3 bases, and 14 bases separated the two germline ends. Germline loops: CDR1 SNHLY, CDR2 FYNNEI. The complete variable domain, with remaining parts taken from reference TRBV2 and TRBJ2-7, reads EPEVTQTPSHQVTQMGQEVILRCVPISNHLYFYWYRQILGQKVEFLVSFYNNEISEKSEIFDDQFSVERPDGSNFTLKIRSTKLEDSAMYFCASSKMVDDYEQYFGPGTRLTVT.

This clone was seen only once. With only one base between it and a far larger clone, this is likely a read error. The DNA of the CDR3 is TGTGCCAGCAGCCAAAACAGTCACGGGGAATCTGGGGCCAACGTCCTGACTTTC. Translating gives CASSQNSHGESGANVLTF. The chain links TRBV21-1 to TRBJ2-6; TRBD2, the table's D call, was not compared with the DNA. TRBV21-1 is flagged as a pseudogene. The CDR3 extends over 18 amino acids.

This clone occurred once. V and J are TRBV7-9 and TRBJ2-5; D is undetermined. The V end lost 6 bases, the J end lost 2 bases, and 10 bases lay between the germline ends. Per the germline V gene, CDR1 is SEHNR and CDR2 is FQNEAQ (reference sequence). This CDR3 contains 13 residues. DNA for the CDR3: TGTGCCAGCAGAAGAAGTGAGCAAGAGACCCAGTACTTC. Its protein is CASRRSEQETQYF.

This rearrangement joins TRBV4-1 to TRBJ1-3; D uncertain. Trimming removed 0 bases from V and 2 bases from J, with 11 bases in between. From germline, CDR1 is MGHRA and CDR2 YSYEKL. This CDR3 has 16 residues. This chain's CDR3 is CASSQDGWAPGNTIYF. The CDR3 DNA sequence: TGCGCCAGCAGCCAAGATGGCTGGGCCCCTGGAAACACCATATATTTT.

The V call is TRBV13, the J call TRBJ2-5, with D possibly matching TRBD2 (6 bases). The DNA matches TRBJ2-7 better at its end, which makes the J call doubtful. Germline V gives CDR1 PRHDT, CDR2 FYEKMQ (reference sequence). This CDR3 has 14 residues. This CDR3 is CASSLTGENYEQYF. The CDR3 DNA is TGTGCCAGCAGCTTAACGGGGGAAAACTACGAGCAGTACTTC.

The chain couples TRBV28 to TRBJ2-6; tentative D call: TRBD2 (5 bases). The V end was cut by 7 bases, the J end by 0 bases, with 13 bases between. CDR1 and CDR2 from the germline V gene are MDHEN and SYDVKM. CDR3 length: 16 amino acids. The CDR3: CASTPGSLSGANVLTF. The CDR3 DNA follows: TGTGCCAGCACCCCTGGGAGTCTCTCTGGGGCCAACGTCCTGACTTTC.

The gene calls are TRBV5-1 and TRBJ2-2; 7 bases fit TRBD2. The CDR3 has 14 amino acids. V lost 5 bases, J lost 6 bases, and 7 bases stayed unmatched. CDR1 and CDR2 (germline): SGHRS, YFSETQ. The CDR3 DNA reads TGCGCCAGCAGGTGGGGGAGGGCCGCCGGGGAGCTGTTTTTT. Translated, it gives CASRWGRAAGELFF.

The chain joins TRBV30 to TRBJ2-1; 11 nucleotides match TRBD1. This CDR3 has 18 amino acids. CDR1 is GTSNPN and CDR2 is SVGIG in the germline V gene (reference sequence). Trimming cost V 1 base and J 0 bases; bases outside gene matches: 8. CDR3 nucleotide sequence: TGTGCCTGGAGTGGGACAGGGGGCGTCCCAAGCTCCTACAATGAGCAGTTCTTC. It yields the protein CAWSGTGGVPSSYNEQFF.

The chain joins TRBV6-1 to TRBJ2-1, with 13 bases matching TRBD2. This CDR3 contains 14 residues. From germline, CDR1 is MNHNS and CDR2 SASEGT. The V segment lost 4 bases and the J segment 6 bases; nucleotides outside the gene matches: 0. This chain's CDR3 is CASSGLAGGNEQFF. The CDR3 DNA sequence: TGTGCCAGCAGTGGACTAGCGGGAGGCAATGAGCAGTTCTTC.

V is TRBV25-1 and J is TRBJ2-7, with 10 bases lining up with TRBD1. Germline V gene data show CDR1 as MGHDK and CDR2 as SYGVNS. The CDR3 runs to 16 residues. V shed 1 base and J 4 bases; nucleotides not matched to a gene: 7. CDR3 residues: CASSELDRGTIYEQYF. The CDR3 nucleotides read TGTGCCAGCAGTGAATTGGACAGGGGGACTATATACGAGCAGTACTTC.

The chain recombines TRBV6-1 with TRBJ1-1; the match to TRBD1 covers 8 bases. V trimming: 3 bases; J trimming: 3 bases; junction bases outside the gene matches: 9. Looked up from germline, CDR1 is MNHNS and CDR2 is SASEGT. The CDR3 extends over 16 amino acids. As DNA, the CDR3 is TGTGCCAGCAGTGAGCGAGACAGGGGAGTGTACACTGAAGCTTTCTTT. Amino acid sequence: CASSERDRGVYTEAFF.